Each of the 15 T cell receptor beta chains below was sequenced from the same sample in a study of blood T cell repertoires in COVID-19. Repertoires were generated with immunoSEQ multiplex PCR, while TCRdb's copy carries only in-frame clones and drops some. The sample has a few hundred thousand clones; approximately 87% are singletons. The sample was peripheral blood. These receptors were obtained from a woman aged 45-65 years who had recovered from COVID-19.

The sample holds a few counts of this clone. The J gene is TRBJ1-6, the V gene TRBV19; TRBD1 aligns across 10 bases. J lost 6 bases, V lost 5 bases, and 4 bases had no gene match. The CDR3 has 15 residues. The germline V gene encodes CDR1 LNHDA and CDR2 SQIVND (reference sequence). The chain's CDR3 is CASSGRTGGNSPLHF. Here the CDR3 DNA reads TGTGCCAGTAGTGGACGGACAGGGGGTAATTCACCCCTCCACTTT.

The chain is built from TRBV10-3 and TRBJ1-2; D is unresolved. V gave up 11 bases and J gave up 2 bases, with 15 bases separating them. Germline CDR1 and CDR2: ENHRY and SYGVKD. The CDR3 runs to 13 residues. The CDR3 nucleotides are TGTGCCTTCCGGGAAGGACCCAACTATGGCTACACCTTC. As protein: CAFREGPNYGYTF.

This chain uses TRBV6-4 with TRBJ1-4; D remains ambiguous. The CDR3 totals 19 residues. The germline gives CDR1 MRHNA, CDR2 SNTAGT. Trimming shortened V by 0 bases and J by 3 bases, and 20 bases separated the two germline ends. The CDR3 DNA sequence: TGTGCCAGCAGTGACTCGCTTCTCCCGACGACGGACTCTAATGAAAAACTGTTTTTT. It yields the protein CASSDSLLPTTDSNEKLFF.

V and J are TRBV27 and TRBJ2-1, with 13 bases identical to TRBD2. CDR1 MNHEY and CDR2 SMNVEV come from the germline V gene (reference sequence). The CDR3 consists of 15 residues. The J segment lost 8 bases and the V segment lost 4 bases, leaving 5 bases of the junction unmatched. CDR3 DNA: TGTGCCAGCAGTTCCCGACTAGCGGGAGGACATGAGCAGTTCTTC. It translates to CASSSRLAGGHEQFF.

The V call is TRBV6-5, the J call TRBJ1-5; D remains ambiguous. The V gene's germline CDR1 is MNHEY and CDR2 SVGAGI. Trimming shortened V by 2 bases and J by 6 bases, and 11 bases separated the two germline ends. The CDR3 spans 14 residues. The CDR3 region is CASSYDRRAQPQHF. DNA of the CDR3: TGTGCCAGCAGTTACGACCGGAGGGCTCAGCCCCAGCATTTT.

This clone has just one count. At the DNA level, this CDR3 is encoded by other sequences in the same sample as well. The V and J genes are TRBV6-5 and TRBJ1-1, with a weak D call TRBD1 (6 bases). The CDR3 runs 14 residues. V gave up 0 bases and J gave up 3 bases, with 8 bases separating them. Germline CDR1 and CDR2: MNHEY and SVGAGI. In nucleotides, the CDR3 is TGTGCCAGCAGTTACTCATCAGGGGACACTGAAGCTTTCTTT. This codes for CASSYSSGDTEAFF.

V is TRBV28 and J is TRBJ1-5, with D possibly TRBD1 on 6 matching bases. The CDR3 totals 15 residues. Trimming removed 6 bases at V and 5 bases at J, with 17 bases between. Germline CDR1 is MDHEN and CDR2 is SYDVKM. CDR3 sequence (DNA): TGTGCCAGCAGCCGTGGACAGCTTCGGCATCAGCCCCAGCATTTT. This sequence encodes CASSRGQLRHQPQHF.

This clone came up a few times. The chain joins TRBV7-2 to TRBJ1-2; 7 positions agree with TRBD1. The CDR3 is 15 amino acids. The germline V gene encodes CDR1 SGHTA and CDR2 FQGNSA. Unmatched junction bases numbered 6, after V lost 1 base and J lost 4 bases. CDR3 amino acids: CASSLDSTGAYGYTF. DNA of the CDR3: TGTGCCAGCAGCTTAGATTCCACAGGGGCCTATGGCTACACCTTC.

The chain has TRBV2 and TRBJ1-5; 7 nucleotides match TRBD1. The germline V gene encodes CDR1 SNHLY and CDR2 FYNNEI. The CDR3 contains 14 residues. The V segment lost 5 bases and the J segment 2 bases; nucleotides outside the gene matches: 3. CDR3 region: CASSFQGGNQPQHF. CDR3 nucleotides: TGTGCCAGCAGTTTTCAGGGGGGCAATCAGCCCCAGCATTTT.

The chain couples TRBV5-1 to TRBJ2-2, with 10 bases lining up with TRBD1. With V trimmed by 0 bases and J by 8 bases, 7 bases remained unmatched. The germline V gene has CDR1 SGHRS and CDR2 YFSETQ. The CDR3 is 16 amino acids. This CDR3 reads CASSLEYGQGEGELFF. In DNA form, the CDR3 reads TGCGCCAGCAGCTTGGAATACGGACAGGGGGAAGGGGAGCTGTTTTTT. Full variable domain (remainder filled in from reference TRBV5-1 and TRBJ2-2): KAGVTQTPRYLIKTRGQQVTLSCSPISGHRSVSWYQQTPGQGLQFLFEYFSETQRNKGNFPGRFSGRQFSNSRSEMNVSTLELGDSALYLCASSLEYGQGEGELFFGEGSRLTVL.

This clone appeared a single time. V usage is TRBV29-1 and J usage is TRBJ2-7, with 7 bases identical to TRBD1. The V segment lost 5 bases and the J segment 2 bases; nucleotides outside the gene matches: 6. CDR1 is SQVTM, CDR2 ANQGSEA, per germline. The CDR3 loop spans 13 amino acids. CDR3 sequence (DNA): TGCAGCGTTAGACAGGGCCTAGCCTACGAGCAGTACTTC. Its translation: CSVRQGLAYEQYF.

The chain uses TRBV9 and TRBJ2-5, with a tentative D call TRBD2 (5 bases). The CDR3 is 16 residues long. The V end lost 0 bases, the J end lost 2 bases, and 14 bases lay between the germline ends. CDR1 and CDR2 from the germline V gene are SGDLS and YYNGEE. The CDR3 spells CASSVGPSSRQETQYF. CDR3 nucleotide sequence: TGTGCCAGCAGCGTAGGGCCTAGCTCTAGACAAGAGACCCAGTACTTC.

Written as DNA, the CDR3 is TGTGCCAGCCACAGTGGGCCAGCGGATTACAATGAGCAGTTCTTC. Amino acid sequence: CASHSGPADYNEQFF. The chain combines TRBV28 with TRBJ2-1, with a weak D call TRBD2 (5 bases). Deletions cut 8 bases from V and 4 bases from J, with 18 bases between. Germline V lookup: CDR1 MDHEN, CDR2 SYDVKM. This CDR3 contains 15 residues.

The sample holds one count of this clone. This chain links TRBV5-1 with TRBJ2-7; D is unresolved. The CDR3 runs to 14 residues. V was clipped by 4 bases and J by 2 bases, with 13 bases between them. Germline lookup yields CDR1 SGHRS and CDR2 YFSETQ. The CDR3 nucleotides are TGCGCCAGCAGCCCTGAGGCCCTAGCCTACGAGCAGTACTTC. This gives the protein CASSPEALAYEQYF.

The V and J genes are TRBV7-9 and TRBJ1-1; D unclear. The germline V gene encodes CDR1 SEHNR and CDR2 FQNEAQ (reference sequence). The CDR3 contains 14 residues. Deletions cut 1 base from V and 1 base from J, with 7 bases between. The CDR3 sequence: CASSLGQENTEAFF. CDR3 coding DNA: TGTGCCAGCAGCTTAGGCCAGGAGAACACTGAAGCTTTCTTT. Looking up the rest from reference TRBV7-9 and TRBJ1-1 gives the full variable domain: DTGVSQNPRHKITKRGQNVTFRCDPISEHNRLYWYRQTLGQGPEFLTYFQNEAQLEKSRLLSDRFSAERPKGSFSTLEIQRTEQGDSAMYLCASSLGQENTEAFFGQGTRLTVV.